Listed below are T cell receptor beta chains from one sample, sequenced in a study of blood T cells in healthy people across ages. MiXCR was run by TCRdb on the 5' RACE reads, yielding one entry per CDR3 protein. The table lists hundreds of thousands of distinct CDR3 sequences, 58% of them singletons, with over 20% in the top ten. The sample taken for sequencing was blood. The receptors originated from a man aged 25 to 40 in good health. Each CDR3 is given with its conserved first and last residue. The D gene is left open where the match is weak. A clone size is listed for some rows: how often the clone was seen (once, few, many), or a class if it is expanded.

>-|TRBV7-3|few
CASSSLLGGGYNEQFF
>TRBD1|TRBV12-3/TRBV12-4|few
CASSAQDRGEQYF
>TRBD1|TRBV7-9|once
CASSSRDRGLASYEQYF
>TRBD1|TRBV27|few
CASSLSLQGAYEQYF
>TRBD1|TRBV6-5|-
CASREGARNEQYF
>-|TRBV27|few
CASSSNLGENEQFF
>TRBD2|TRBV7-3|-
CASSRTSGRAPDTQYF
>TRBD2|TRBV20-1|few
CSYYKSGASTDTQYF
>-|TRBV13|-
CASTQGRSNQPQHF
>-|TRBV15|-
CATSRDLGGSSGANVLTF
>-|TRBV7-9|few
CASSSEYGYTF
>-|TRBV4-2|-
CASSQGVGSPYGYTF
>-|TRBV20-1|-
CSATLTTYEQYF
>TRBD2|TRBV4-2|-
CASSPGGSGGVTDTQYF
>TRBD2|TRBV7-9|-
CASSLGTSEGNEQFF
>TRBD2|TRBV5-1|few
CASSPRLAGRQETQYF
>-|TRBV10-1|-
CASSDTRASNEQFF
>TRBD2|TRBV27|-
CASSPTWTSGLKETQYF
>-|TRBV7-2|-
CASFRPPNYGYTF
>-|TRBV4-2|-
CASSQEEFTGEQYF
>-|TRBV25-1|few
CASSESYETQYF
>TRBD2|TRBV28|-
CASSLASGAAYEQYF